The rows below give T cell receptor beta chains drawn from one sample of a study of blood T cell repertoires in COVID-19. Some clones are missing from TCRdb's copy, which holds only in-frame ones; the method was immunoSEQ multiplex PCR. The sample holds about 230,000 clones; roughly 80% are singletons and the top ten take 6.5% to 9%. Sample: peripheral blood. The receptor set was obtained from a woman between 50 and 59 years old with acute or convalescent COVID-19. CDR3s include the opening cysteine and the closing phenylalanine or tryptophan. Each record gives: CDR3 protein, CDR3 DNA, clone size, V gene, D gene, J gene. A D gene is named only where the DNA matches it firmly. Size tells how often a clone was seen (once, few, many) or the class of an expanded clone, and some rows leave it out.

CDR3aa: CASSPTVSGTQYF; CDR3nt: TGCGCCAGCAGCCCGACAGTGTCAGGTACGCAGTATTTT; abundance: NA; v_gene: TRBV4-1; d_gene: NA; j_gene: TRBJ2-3
CDR3aa: CASSLAQNQPQHF; CDR3nt: TGTGCCAGCAGCTTAGCCCAAAATCAGCCCCAGCATTTT; abundance: NA; v_gene: TRBV7-6; d_gene: NA; j_gene: TRBJ1-5
CDR3aa: CASSGQGIEYF; CDR3nt: TGTGCCAGCAGCGGACAGGGGATCGAGTACTTC; abundance: NA; v_gene: TRBV6-5; d_gene: TRBD1; j_gene: TRBJ2-7
CDR3aa: CASSQGHSGRVAYEQYF; CDR3nt: TGTGCCAGCAGCCAAGGGCATAGCGGGAGGGTTGCCTACGAGCAGTACTTC; abundance: NA; v_gene: TRBV3-1/TRBV3-2; d_gene: TRBD2; j_gene: TRBJ2-7
CDR3aa: CASSSPPGQGYTDTQYF; CDR3nt: TGTGCCAGCAGCTCACCTCCGGGACAGGGGTACACAGATACGCAGTATTTT; abundance: NA; v_gene: TRBV5-4; d_gene: TRBD1; j_gene: TRBJ2-3
CDR3aa: CASSLSQGMNTEAFF; CDR3nt: TGTGCCAGCAGCTTATCCCAGGGAATGAACACTGAAGCTTTCTTT; abundance: NA; v_gene: TRBV7-9; d_gene: NA; j_gene: TRBJ1-1
CDR3aa: CASSSGTGVINGYTF; CDR3nt: TGTGCCAGCAGTTCAGGGACAGGGGTAATCAATGGCTACACCTTC; abundance: NA; v_gene: TRBV6-5; d_gene: TRBD1; j_gene: TRBJ1-2
CDR3aa: CSASQFTYNEQFF; CDR3nt: TGCAGTGCTAGTCAGTTCACCTACAATGAGCAGTTCTTC; abundance: NA; v_gene: TRBV20-1; d_gene: NA; j_gene: TRBJ2-1
CDR3aa: CASKQGVNTEAFF; CDR3nt: TGTGCCAGTAAACAGGGGGTGAACACTGAAGCTTTCTTT; abundance: NA; v_gene: TRBV19; d_gene: TRBD1; j_gene: TRBJ1-1
CDR3aa: CASSLEGARNSPLHF; CDR3nt: TGCGCCAGCAGCTTGGAGGGGGCGCGTAATTCACCCCTCCACTTT; abundance: NA; v_gene: TRBV5-1; d_gene: TRBD1; j_gene: TRBJ1-6
CDR3aa: CASSLTGTGNSPLHF; CDR3nt: TGTGCCAGCAGTTTAACCGGGACAGGGAATTCACCCCTCCACTTT; abundance: once; v_gene: TRBV28; d_gene: TRBD1; j_gene: TRBJ1-6
CDR3aa: CASSLLTGGSKAFF; CDR3nt: TGTGCCAGCAGTTTACTAACAGGGGGCAGCAAAGCTTTCTTT; abundance: NA; v_gene: TRBV28; d_gene: TRBD1; j_gene: TRBJ1-1
CDR3aa: CASSTGTATDTQYF; CDR3nt: TGTGCCAGTAGTACAGGGACAGCCACAGATACGCAGTATTTT; abundance: NA; v_gene: TRBV19; d_gene: TRBD1; j_gene: TRBJ2-3
CDR3aa: CASSPSLQTYTGELFF; CDR3nt: TGTGCCAGCAGCCCCTCCTTACAGACCTACACCGGGGAGCTGTTTTTT; abundance: NA; v_gene: TRBV7-3; d_gene: NA; j_gene: TRBJ2-2
CDR3aa: CASSYSPDGKPFF; CDR3nt: TGTGCCAGCAGTTACTCCCCAGACGGGAAACCTTTCTTT; abundance: few; v_gene: TRBV6-5; d_gene: NA; j_gene: TRBJ1-1
CDR3aa: CATSAGSGPGETQYF; CDR3nt: TGTGCCACCAGTGCGGGTAGCGGGCCCGGGGAGACCCAGTACTTC; abundance: NA; v_gene: TRBV24-1; d_gene: TRBD2; j_gene: TRBJ2-5
CDR3aa: CATSAGRGVNYGYTF; CDR3nt: TGTGCCACCAGTGCCGGGAGGGGCGTAAACTATGGCTACACCTTC; abundance: NA; v_gene: TRBV24-1; d_gene: NA; j_gene: TRBJ1-2
CDR3aa: CASSTPGLAEVGELFF; CDR3nt: TGTGCCAGTAGTACACCGGGACTAGCGGAAGTCGGGGAGCTGTTTTTT; abundance: NA; v_gene: TRBV19; d_gene: TRBD2; j_gene: TRBJ2-2
CDR3aa: CASSPRGDTEAFF; CDR3nt: TGTGCCAGCAGTCCCAGGGGGGACACTGAAGCTTTCTTT; abundance: NA; v_gene: TRBV6-6; d_gene: TRBD1; j_gene: TRBJ1-1
CDR3aa: CASSLDRTNEKLFF; CDR3nt: TGTGCCAGCAGCCTGGACAGGACCAATGAAAAACTGTTTTTT; abundance: NA; v_gene: TRBV7-2; d_gene: TRBD1; j_gene: TRBJ1-4
CDR3aa: CASSQEQVSYSNQPQHF; CDR3nt: TGCGCCAGCAGCCAAGAGCAGGTTTCATATAGCAATCAGCCCCAGCATTTT; abundance: NA; v_gene: TRBV4-1; d_gene: NA; j_gene: TRBJ1-5
CDR3aa: CAYLARGSYNEQFF; CDR3nt: TGTGCCTACCTAGCCAGGGGCTCCTACAATGAGCAGTTCTTC; abundance: NA; v_gene: TRBV30; d_gene: NA; j_gene: TRBJ2-1
CDR3aa: CASSLDGQPNYGYTF; CDR3nt: TGTGCCAGCAGCTTAGACGGACAGCCCAACTATGGCTACACCTTC; abundance: NA; v_gene: TRBV7-9; d_gene: NA; j_gene: TRBJ1-2
CDR3aa: CASSLGGRETQYF; CDR3nt: TGTGCCAGCAGTCTCGGGGGGCGAGAGACCCAGTACTTC; abundance: NA; v_gene: TRBV28; d_gene: NA; j_gene: TRBJ2-5
CDR3aa: CATSEPPGRKPQHF; CDR3nt: TGTGCCACCAGTGAACCCCCAGGGCGCAAACCCCAGCATTTT; abundance: NA; v_gene: TRBV24-1; d_gene: NA; j_gene: TRBJ1-5
CDR3aa: CASSLDGRSNTEAFF; CDR3nt: TGCGCCAGCAGCTTGGATGGCAGATCGAACACTGAAGCTTTCTTT; abundance: NA; v_gene: TRBV5-1; d_gene: NA; j_gene: TRBJ1-1
CDR3aa: CASSSQPYEQYF; CDR3nt: TGTGCCAGCAGCTCACAACCCTACGAGCAGTACTTC; abundance: NA; v_gene: TRBV7-9; d_gene: NA; j_gene: TRBJ2-7
CDR3aa: CASSNPGQGYNEQFF; CDR3nt: TGTGCCAGCAGCAATCCGGGACAGGGCTACAATGAGCAGTTCTTC; abundance: NA; v_gene: TRBV6-5; d_gene: TRBD1; j_gene: TRBJ2-1
CDR3aa: CASASTGRGDTEAFF; CDR3nt: TGTGCCAGCGCATCCACGGGGCGGGGCGACACTGAAGCTTTCTTT; abundance: NA; v_gene: TRBV28; d_gene: NA; j_gene: TRBJ1-1
CDR3aa: CATDRGSNQPQHF; CDR3nt: TGTGCCACGGACAGGGGTTCCAATCAGCCCCAGCATTTT; abundance: NA; v_gene: TRBV28; d_gene: TRBD1; j_gene: TRBJ1-5
CDR3aa: CASSPLAAHNEQFF; CDR3nt: TGTGCCAGCAGTCCACTAGCGGCGCACAATGAGCAGTTCTTC; abundance: once; v_gene: TRBV6-2/TRBV6-3; d_gene: TRBD2; j_gene: TRBJ2-1
CDR3aa: CASSQDLRSVSNQPQHF; CDR3nt: TGTGCCAGCAGCCAAGATCTGCGGTCCGTATCAAATCAGCCCCAGCATTTT; abundance: NA; v_gene: TRBV4-2; d_gene: NA; j_gene: TRBJ1-5
CDR3aa: CASSYTGQGGNIQYF; CDR3nt: TGTGCCAGCAGTTACACCGGACAGGGAGGGAACATTCAGTACTTC; abundance: once; v_gene: TRBV6-5; d_gene: NA; j_gene: TRBJ2-4
CDR3aa: CSGSGGGGAADTQYF; CDR3nt: TGCAGCGGATCCGGCGGCGGGGGGGCCGCAGATACGCAGTATTTT; abundance: NA; v_gene: TRBV29-1; d_gene: TRBD2; j_gene: TRBJ2-3
CDR3aa: CASSGDRGQNIQYF; CDR3nt: TGTGCCAGCAGCGGAGACAGGGGGCAGAACATTCAGTACTTC; abundance: once; v_gene: TRBV9; d_gene: TRBD1; j_gene: TRBJ2-4
CDR3aa: CASSNSGLAGGYEQFF; CDR3nt: TGTGCCAGCAGTAACTCGGGCCTAGCGGGGGGGTACGAGCAGTTCTTC; abundance: NA; v_gene: TRBV28; d_gene: TRBD2; j_gene: TRBJ2-1
CDR3aa: CASSFSFGRARDEQYF; CDR3nt: TGTGCCAGCAGCTTTTCATTCGGGAGGGCCAGGGACGAGCAGTACTTC; abundance: NA; v_gene: TRBV7-2; d_gene: TRBD2; j_gene: TRBJ2-7
CDR3aa: CASSPGDRLNYGYTF; CDR3nt: TGTGCCAGTAGTCCCGGGGACAGACTTAACTATGGCTACACCTTC; abundance: NA; v_gene: TRBV19; d_gene: TRBD1; j_gene: TRBJ1-2
CDR3aa: CASSQERSTDTQYF; CDR3nt: TGTGCCAGCAGCCAAGAGCGGAGCACAGATACGCAGTATTTT; abundance: NA; v_gene: TRBV7-2; d_gene: NA; j_gene: TRBJ2-3